What follows are 4 T cell receptor beta chains derived from one specimen sequenced in a study of CD8+ T cells in alopecia areata. Sequencing templates came from extracted RNA that was reverse transcribed into cDNA. This table comes from immunoSEQ multiplex PCR, and its TCRdb copy is limited to in-frame clones, with some not included. Here the sample spans 200,000 to 250,000 clones, under 80% being singletons. Sequencing was performed on CD4+ T cells sorted from blood, taken at week 0. The source of these receptors is a human donor with alopecia areata.

The rearrangement links TRBV7-6 to TRBJ1-2; weak D call: TRBD1 (5 bases). The CDR3 covers 18 residues. Germline CDR1 SGHVS, CDR2 FNYEAQ. V was clipped by 4 bases and J by 7 bases, with 28 bases between them. CDR3 amino acids: CASSSAFRTRDRVGGYTF. The DNA of the CDR3 is TGTGCCAGCAGCTCGGCTTTCCGGACACGGGATCGAGTGGGTGGCTACACCTTC.

This clone was seen more than once but under ten times. The chain employs TRBV4-1 and TRBJ2-5; D not resolved. The V and J ends lost 0 bases and 9 bases respectively, with 17 bases between them. The germline CDR1 and CDR2 sequences are MGHRA and YSYEKL. The CDR3 runs 15 residues. The CDR3 region has the DNA TGCGCCAGCAGCCAAGAAGGGCCCGCCCGGGCCGCCCAGTACTTC. Amino acids: CASSQEGPARAAQYF.

V and J are TRBV29-1 and TRBJ2-5; TRBD2 agrees at 8 bases. Per germline, CDR1 SQVTM and CDR2 ANQGSEA. V gave up 6 bases and J gave up 4 bases; unmatched junction bases: 10. The CDR3 sequence is 14 residues long. The CDR3, as DNA: TGCAGCGTGCGATCGGGAGGGTCGGTAGAGACCCAGTACTTC. Its protein product is CSVRSGGSVETQYF.

The chain carries TRBV25-1 and TRBJ1-5; weak D call: TRBD1 (6 bases). This CDR3 comprises 14 residues. The V end was cut by 3 bases, the J end by 7 bases, with 13 bases between. Germline values: CDR1 MGHDK, CDR2 SYGVNS. CDR3 in amino acids: CASSEPGAGQPQHF. CDR3 nucleotides: TGTGCCAGCAGTGAGCCAGGGGCAGGACAGCCCCAGCATTTT.